This passage covers 13 T cell receptor beta chains from one sample sequenced in a study of CD8+ T cells in alopecia areata listed by TCRdb under 2018. Libraries were made using the immunoSEQ multiplex PCR assay. RNA was extracted from all samples and reverse transcribed into cDNA as template for TCR sequencing. Imported from immuneACCESS, the table was reduced by TCRdb to in-frame sequences with V and J called. These copies leave out some clones; in studies compared against another copy, an unresolved V gene accounts for under half, and the cause of the remainder is not known. This sample holds 110,000 to 150,000 clones; about 88% were observed only once. Approximately 13% of the sample is held by the ten biggest clonotypes. This specimen's time point label, per the study, means: around 28 days on oral tofacitinib. The sample's treatment or condition label, in plain terms: oral pan-JAK inhibitor, 5-10 mg twice daily.

Specimen: CD8+ T cells sorted from blood, collected at week 4, from a patient treated with tofacitinib. The receptor set was obtained from a human donor with alopecia areata.

This clone occurred once. This chain connects TRBV5-4 to TRBJ1-6; TRBD1 matches at 9 bases. The CDR3 sequence is 16 residues long. V was pared by 4 bases and J by 6 bases, with 8 bases of the junction left unmatched. Germline lookup yields CDR1 SGHNT and CDR2 YYREEE (reference sequence). The chain's CDR3 is CASSPEPGQGNSPLHF. In DNA, the CDR3 is TGTGCCAGCAGCCCGGAGCCGGGACAGGGTAATTCACCCCTCCACTTT.

The chain employs TRBV5-4 and TRBJ2-2; D is undetermined. Germline V gene lookup returns CDR1 SGHNT and CDR2 YYREEE (reference sequence). Trimming took off 2 bases at V and 0 bases at J, with 8 bases between the two ends. The CDR3 runs to 15 residues. The DNA of the CDR3 is TGTGCCAGCAGCTTCGATCCTGCGAACACCGGGGAGCTGTTTTTT. The encoded protein is CASSFDPANTGELFF.

The gene calls are TRBV7-9 and TRBJ2-7; D is possibly TRBD2 (7 bases). CDR3 length equals 15 residues. Trimming removed 5 bases at V and 5 bases at J, with 19 bases between. The germline CDR1 and CDR2 sequences are SEHNR and FQNEAQ (reference sequence). The CDR3 is CASSPLRGAIHEQYF. The CDR3, as DNA: TGTGCCAGCAGCCCCCTCCGGGGGGCGATCCACGAGCAGTACTTC.

V is TRBV7-9 and J is TRBJ2-3, with D possibly TRBD2 on 6 matching bases. Germline CDR1 reads SEHNR; CDR2 reads FQNEAQ (reference sequence). V lost 5 bases to trimming and J lost 0 bases, with 15 bases between them. The CDR3 sequence is 16 residues long. In DNA, the CDR3 is TGTGCCAGCAGCCCAGCGAGGAGCGGGAGCACAGATACGCAGTATTTT. Translating gives CASSPARSGSTDTQYF.

The rearrangement uses TRBV7-9 and TRBJ2-7; the D gene could be TRBD1 or TRBD2 (5 bases each). The CDR3 has 12 residues. V lost 4 bases and J 7 bases, leaving 11 bases between the germline ends. CDR1 and CDR2 from the germline V gene are SEHNR and FQNEAQ (reference sequence). CDR3 nucleotides: TGTGCCAGCAGCTCCTTGGGGGTAGAGCAGTACTTC. Protein sequence: CASSSLGVEQYF.

The chain has TRBV5-1 and TRBJ2-1; 13 bases are shared with TRBD2. Germline assignment: CDR1 SGHRS and CDR2 YFSETQ. Germline trimming cut 4 bases from V and 9 bases from J; bases unmatched to any gene: 7. This CDR3 has 15 amino acids. Here the CDR3 DNA reads TGCGCCAGCAGCCCGGGACTAGCGGGAAAGAGTGAGCAGTTCTTC. Its protein product is CASSPGLAGKSEQFF.

This chain connects TRBV6-6 to TRBJ1-5; D gene uncertain. The V gene lost 2 bases and the J gene lost 0 bases, with 8 bases spanning the gap. CDR3 length: 15 residues. The germline V gene has CDR1 MNHNY and CDR2 SVGAGI (reference sequence). CDR3 sequence: CASSYLSDSNQPQHF. The CDR3 DNA sequence: TGTGCCAGCAGTTACCTCAGCGATAGCAATCAGCCCCAGCATTTT.

This chain joins TRBV6-1 and TRBJ2-2, with D possibly TRBD1 on 6 matching bases. This CDR3 is 16 amino acids long. V was shortened by 2 bases and J by 5 bases, with 15 bases between the two germline ends. The germline gives CDR1 MNHNS, CDR2 SASEGT. CDR3 in amino acids: CASSEKFTGQTGELFF. DNA for the CDR3: TGTGCCAGCAGTGAAAAGTTTACAGGGCAGACCGGGGAGCTGTTTTTT.

The count of this clone is one. In DNA form, the CDR3 reads TGTGCCAGCAGCGCCCCAGGGCACTACGAGCAGTACTTC. Its protein is CASSAPGHYEQYF. V usage is TRBV7-9 and J usage is TRBJ2-7, with a possible D match to TRBD1 (5 bases). Trimming pared 5 bases from V and 3 bases from J, leaving 11 bases between. CDR3 length: 13 residues. CDR1 is SEHNR, CDR2 FQNEAQ, per germline (reference sequence).

This clone has just one count. V and J are TRBV27 and TRBJ2-1, with 10 bases lining up with TRBD2. J was trimmed by 8 bases and V by 2 bases; bases with no gene match: 6. CDR1 is MNHEY, CDR2 SMNVEV, per germline (reference sequence). The CDR3 covers 15 residues. The CDR3 sequence: CASSLAAGGPDEQFF. In DNA form, the CDR3 reads TGTGCCAGCAGTTTAGCAGCGGGAGGGCCCGATGAGCAGTTCTTC.

The chain is built from TRBV5-1 and TRBJ2-1; possibly TRBD1 or TRBD2 for D (6 bases each). Germline V lookup: CDR1 SGHRS, CDR2 YFSETQ. This CDR3 contains 12 residues. V was pared by 6 bases and J by 7 bases, with 11 bases between. CDR3 DNA: TGCGCCAGCAAAAGGGGGGTGAATGAGCAGTTCTTC. Its protein is CASKRGVNEQFF.

CDR3 in amino acids: CSVTISYEQYF. CDR3 coding DNA: TGCAGCGTTACCATATCCTACGAGCAGTACTTC. The chain is built from TRBV29-1 and TRBJ2-5, with no clear D. The J call may be wrong; the DNA end is better matched by TRBJ2-7. In germline, CDR1 is SQVTM, CDR2 ANQGSEA. The CDR3 sequence is 11 residues long.

Regarding this clone: Distinct nucleotide sequences in the sample also encode this CDR3. For the CDR3, the DNA is TGCAGCGTTGAGGCCCGCTATGGCTACACCTTC. It encodes CSVEARYGYTF. The chain couples TRBV29-1 to TRBJ1-2, with D uncertain. V gave up 3 bases and J gave up 4 bases, with 6 bases separating them. The CDR3 has 11 amino acids. Germline V gene data show CDR1 as SQVTM and CDR2 as ANQGSEA.